This TCR beta chain was found in a study of cytomegalovirus exposure and HLA in healthy donors. This CDR3 comprises 15 residues. V was clipped by 1 base and J by 2 bases; unmatched bases: 5. Germline V CDR1 and CDR2: GTSNPN, SVGIG (reference sequence). General observations from the study: Productive rates of about 87% or about 30% were seen for most TCR beta V segments in an earlier analysis.

With regard to this clone: Its antigen is unidentified.

This PCR relied on a set of 60 Vbeta primers and 13 Jbeta primers. The data were produced by immunoSEQ multiplex PCR, yet TCRdb's version contains in-frame clones alone and is incomplete. The table has more than 95,000 clones, 60% to 85% seen once. The V call is TRBV30, the J call TRBJ1-5, with TRBD1 matching 7 bases. The sequencing input was PBMCs. This TCR was recovered from a man in his fifties in good health and CMV-seropositive. The chain's CDR3 is CAWSAGGEGNQPQHF. The CDR3 DNA reads TGTGCCTGGAGTGCAGGGGGAGAAGGCAATCAGCCCCAGCATTTT.